This entry features one T cell receptor beta chain sequence. This sample stems from a study of OX40 agonist ivuxolimab in advanced cancers. Study in general: Two cutaneous melanoma patients and one hepatocellular carcinoma patient, three in all, had partial responses.

J was trimmed by 6 bases and V by 4 bases; bases with no gene match: 9. This CDR3 region has 16 residues. CDR1 is SNHLY, CDR2 FYNNEI, per germline. Blood got drawn at baseline, again on cycle 4 day 1, and then on cycle 7 day 1. The table came from immunoSEQ multiplex PCR; TCRdb's copy has only in-frame clones and leaves some out. This table holds thousands of clones, around 80% found once. The chain recombines TRBV2 with TRBJ2-2; 9 bases match TRBD2. Sample: CD4+ or CD8+ T cells sorted from blood, taken in a trial of the OX40 agonist ivuxolimab. The clonotype comes from an adult with an advanced solid tumor such as melanoma, head and neck, liver or kidney cancer. This chain's CDR3 is CASSVRGGLIAGELFF. In nucleotides, the CDR3 is TGTGCCAGCAGTGTGCGGGGGGGCCTTATTGCCGGGGAGCTGTTTTTT.